Below are 12 T cell receptor beta chains sequenced from a single sample in a study of blood T cell repertoires in COVID-19. Sequenced by immunoSEQ multiplex PCR; TCRdb stores in-frame clones only, minus some. The data contain more than 250,000 clones, over 75% of them singletons. Sequencing was done on a sample of PBMCs or T cells enriched from blood (not recorded which). These receptor sequences come from a woman aged 25 to 39 who had recovered from COVID-19.

The chain carries TRBV2 and TRBJ2-5, with TRBD2 matching 9 bases. V lost 6 bases and J lost 6; bases outside the gene matches: 11. The germline V gene encodes CDR1 SNHLY and CDR2 FYNNEI. The CDR3 length is 15 residues. Here the CDR3 reads CASRGGGGTRKTQYF. CDR3 bases: TGTGCCAGCAGAGGCGGGGGGGGGACAAGAAAGACCCAGTACTTC.

V and J are TRBV7-9 and TRBJ1-1, with TRBD1 as a possible D gene (5 bases). The germline CDR1 and CDR2 sequences are SEHNR and FQNEAQ (reference sequence). V was trimmed by 1 base and J by 4 bases, leaving 16 bases between them. This CDR3 contains 16 residues. This chain's CDR3 is CASSLGTGWGVTEAFF. For the CDR3, the DNA is TGTGCCAGCAGCTTAGGAACCGGGTGGGGGGTCACTGAAGCTTTCTTT.

The V and J genes are TRBV5-6 and TRBJ2-4, with 8 nucleotides matching TRBD2. The CDR3 runs 15 residues. Germline V gene data show CDR1 as SGHDT and CDR2 as YYEEEE. With 0 bases clipped from V and 9 bases from J, the junction kept 8 bases outside the gene matches. The CDR3, as DNA: TGTGCCAGCAGCTTGGCGTCGGGGGGGCTTACCATTCAGTACTTC. Its protein is CASSLASGGLTIQYF. Drawing the rest from reference TRBV5-6 and TRBJ2-4, the complete variable domain is DAGVTQSPTHLIKTRGQQVTLRCSPKSGHDTVSWYQQALGQGPQFIFQYYEEEERQRGNFPDRFSGHQFPNYSSELNVNALLLGDSALYLCASSLASGGLTIQYFGAGTRLSVL.

The chain combines TRBV18 with TRBJ2-3; D unclear. The V end was cut by 0 bases, the J end by 0 bases, with 7 bases between. CDR1 and CDR2 from the germline V gene are KGHSH and LQKENI. The CDR3 is made up of 15 amino acids. CDR3 DNA sequence: TGTGCCAGCTCACCACCGCCAGGTAGCACAGATACGCAGTATTTT. As protein: CASSPPPGSTDTQYF.

This rearrangement joins TRBV6-1 to TRBJ2-7; TRBD1 might be the D (6 bases). Trimming shortened V by 2 bases and J by 4 bases, and 15 bases separated the two germline ends. This CDR3 spans 15 amino acids. Per the germline V gene, CDR1 is MNHNS and CDR2 is SASEGT. CDR3 residues: CASSERGTIMYEQYF. CDR3 in DNA: TGTGCCAGCAGTGAAAGGGGGACAATCATGTACGAGCAGTACTTC.

V usage is TRBV5-1 and J usage is TRBJ1-4; TRBD1 agrees at 7 bases. The ends lost 4 bases at V and 3 bases at J; junction bases unmatched: 3. The CDR3 extends over 14 amino acids. The germline V gene encodes CDR1 SGHRS and CDR2 YFSETQ. CDR3 coding DNA: TGCGCCAGCAGCCAGGGACAGTCTAATGAAAAACTGTTTTTT. Its protein is CASSQGQSNEKLFF.

This clone was counted a few times. The genes are TRBV7-9 and TRBJ2-5; 11 bases are shared with TRBD2. Trimming cost V 3 bases and J 0 bases; bases outside gene matches: 9. CDR1 SEHNR and CDR2 FQNEAQ come from the germline V gene (reference sequence). The CDR3 is 18 residues long. The CDR3 region is CASSFGASGGLHQETQYF. In DNA form, the CDR3 reads TGTGCCAGCAGCTTCGGCGCTAGCGGGGGGCTACACCAAGAGACCCAGTACTTC.

On this clone: Other DNA sequences within the sample encode an identical CDR3. The J gene is TRBJ1-1, the V gene TRBV28; no reliable D call. V dropped 7 bases and J dropped 0 bases, with 6 bases sitting between them. The CDR3 covers 12 residues. Looked up from germline, CDR1 is MDHEN and CDR2 is SYDVKM. In DNA, the CDR3 is TGTGCCAGCACCCGGGTGAACACTGAAGCTTTCTTT. This codes for CASTRVNTEAFF.

The rearrangement uses TRBV6-2 or TRBV6-3 and TRBJ2-5, with 9 bases that match TRBD2. V gave up 7 bases and J gave up 5 bases; unmatched junction bases: 11. The CDR3 totals 15 residues. Germline assignment: CDR1 MNHEY and CDR2 SVGEGT. As DNA, the CDR3 is TGTGCCAGCAACCCCTTAGCGGGGGTATGGGAGACCCAGTACTTC. This encodes CASNPLAGVWETQYF.

The chain links TRBV10-1 to TRBJ1-1; the D gene is possibly TRBD1 (5 bases). CDR3 length: 13 residues. V was pared by 9 bases and J by 1 base, with 12 bases between. CDR1 is WNHNN, CDR2 SYGVQD, per germline (reference sequence). The CDR3 bases are TGCGCCAGTAGTCGGCAGGGGAACACTGAAGCTTTCTTT. Translated, it gives CASSRQGNTEAFF.

Concerning this clone itself: Other DNA sequences in this specimen translate into the identical CDR3. The gene calls are TRBV5-1 and TRBJ2-3, with 7 bases matching TRBD1. This CDR3 has 14 amino acids. Germline CDR1 and CDR2: SGHRS and YFSETQ. V shed 2 bases and J 2 bases; nucleotides not matched to a gene: 2. The CDR3 loop is CASSFGQDTDTQYF. Here the CDR3 DNA reads TGCGCCAGCAGCTTTGGACAGGACACAGATACGCAGTATTTT.

V and J are TRBV28 and TRBJ2-5; D gene unclear. V shed 2 bases and J shed 7 bases, with 8 bases lying between them. This CDR3 contains 12 residues. Germline V gene lookup returns CDR1 MDHEN and CDR2 SYDVKM. The DNA for the CDR3 is TGTGCCAGCAGTTTAGAGGTTCCGACCCAGTACTTC. Translation: CASSLEVPTQYF.